Listed here are 7 T cell receptor beta chains from one sample, sequenced in a study of cytomegalovirus exposure and HLA in healthy donors. With 60 Vbeta and 13 Jbeta primers, the PCR was carried out. Sequenced by immunoSEQ multiplex PCR; TCRdb stores in-frame clones only, minus some. The repertoire holds around 140,000 clones, with 75% to 90% as singletons. The source material was PBMCs. The receptor set was obtained from a man aged 35 to 55 in good health and CMV-seronegative.

In its sample, this clone was seen a few times. This chain links TRBV28 with TRBJ2-7; 8 nucleotides line up with TRBD1. The germline V gene has CDR1 MDHEN and CDR2 SYDVKM. Trimming at V came to 4 bases and at J to 7 bases, leaving 6 bases not matched to a gene. CDR3 length: 13 residues. The CDR3 DNA reads TGTGCCAGCAGTTCACAGGGGGTCGGGGAGCAGTACTTC. It encodes CASSSQGVGEQYF.

The chain has TRBV15 and TRBJ2-1, with 12 bases matching TRBD2. This CDR3 is built from 15 residues. The trim removed 3 bases at V and 6 bases at J, leaving 3 bases unmatched. Germline V gene sequence: CDR1 LNHNV, CDR2 YYDKDF (reference sequence). The CDR3 coding sequence is TGTGCCACCAGCAGGGGACTAGCGGGCTTCAATGAGCAGTTCTTC. It encodes CATSRGLAGFNEQFF. Supplemented by reference TRBV15 and TRBJ2-1, the full variable domain reads DAMVIQNPRYQVTQFGKPVTLSCSQTLNHNVMYWYQQKSSQAPKLLFHYYDKDFNNEADTPDNFQSRRPNTSFCFLDIRSPGLGDTAMYLCATSRGLAGFNEQFFGPGTRLTVL.

This clone was seen just once. The V call is TRBV4-1, the J call TRBJ1-2; 10 bases match TRBD1. Germline V gene sequence: CDR1 MGHRA, CDR2 YSYEKL. CDR3 length equals 16 residues. The J segment lost 4 bases and the V segment lost 0 bases, leaving 5 bases of the junction unmatched. For the CDR3, the DNA is TGCGCCAGCAGCCAAGACCGACAGGGGGCCAGCTATGGCTACACCTTC. Protein: CASSQDRQGASYGYTF.

The chain links TRBV5-1 to TRBJ2-5; 9 bases are a match to TRBD2. The tail of the sequence fits TRBJ2-7 better, so the J call may be wrong. Germline assignment: CDR1 SGHRS and CDR2 YFSETQ. CDR3 length equals 16 residues. CDR3 sequence: CASSLAAASGVYEQYF. Written as DNA, the CDR3 is TGCGCCAGCAGCTTGGCGGCCGCTAGCGGGGTCTACGAGCAGTACTTC.

V is TRBV11-1 and J is TRBJ1-2; D possibly corresponds to TRBD1 (5 bases). The CDR3 extends over 13 amino acids. In germline, CDR1 is SGHAT, CDR2 FQDESV (reference sequence). V dropped 5 bases and J dropped 6 bases, with 13 bases sitting between them. CDR3 amino acids: CASSQSGVDGYTF. The CDR3 DNA is TGTGCCAGCAGCCAGTCGGGGGTGGATGGCTACACCTTC.

V is TRBV7-3 and J is TRBJ2-3; 12 bases map to TRBD2. The CDR3 runs to 17 residues. J was trimmed by 0 bases and V by 2 bases; bases with no gene match: 3. CDR1 and CDR2 (germline): SGHTA, FQGTGA. The DNA of the CDR3 is TGTGCCAGCAGCTTATTCGGGACTAGCGGGAGCACAGATACGCAGTATTTT. This translates into CASSLFGTSGSTDTQYF.

This clone was seen only once. V and J are TRBV7-2 and TRBJ2-1, with unresolved D. The V gene lost 3 bases and the J gene lost 6 bases, with 6 bases spanning the gap. The CDR3 length is 12 residues. Germline-derived CDR1 and CDR2 are SGHTA and FQGNSA. The CDR3 DNA sequence: TGTGCCAGCAGCTTTATGAGCAATGAGCAGTTCTTC. It is translated as CASSFMSNEQFF.